This T cell receptor (beta chain) was identified in a study of neurological immune-mediated disorders. Study-level results: The study found the most TCR clonal expansion in HTLV-1-associated myelopathy and the least in multiple sclerosis, below healthy controls.

TCRdb reanalysed the 5' RACE reads using MiXCR and keeps one entry per CDR3 protein. The sample yields about 27,000 distinct CDR3 sequences, 20% to 25% seen once. CDR1 DFQATT and CDR2 SNEGSKA come from the germline V gene (reference sequence). Losses at the gene ends were 6 bases for V and 11 bases for J; bases not matched to a gene: 9. The CDR3 has 13 residues. As to this clonotype: The antigen is not known.

Unsorted libraries were prepared from 2 million PBMCs that had been stored at -80 C. This sequence joins TRBV20-1 and TRBJ1-6; 8 positions match TRBD1. The sequencing input was PBMCs. The clonotype was recovered from a woman aged 55-69 years in good health. The CDR3 here is CSASDRGGTPLHF. The CDR3, as DNA: TGCAGTGCCAGTGACAGGGGAGGTACACCCCTCCACTTT.